One TCR beta chain is described in this entry. Its antigen is unidentified. The authors reverse transcribed all of the isolated RNA, so sequencing captured expressed TCRB transcripts. The average read count of naive, central memory and regulatory T cell samples was approximately 3.9 million. Here immunoSEQ multiplex PCR was the method, and the copy in TCRdb shows in-frame clones only, minus some. The sample has over 40,000 clones, 65% to 80% seen once. This sample was taken from a study of beta chain features in type 1 diabetes. Study-level findings and limits: People with Type 1 diabetes carried modestly yet significantly shorter TCRB CDR3s in all four CD4+ subsets.

Germline trimming cut 4 bases from V and 5 bases from J; bases unmatched to any gene: 3. CDR3 length: 14 residues. Germline lookup yields CDR1 LGHNA and CDR2 YNFKEQ. This TCR came from a man aged 25 to 40 with type 1 diabetes. Some clones in this sample may be carry-over from other donors' samples. Sequencing used Tregs from blood. The V and J genes are TRBV4-2 and TRBJ2-5; TRBD1 matches at 11 bases. The CDR3 loop is CASSPDRGRETQYF. Written as DNA, the CDR3 is TGTGCCAGCAGCCCGGACAGGGGGCGGGAGACCCAGTACTTC.